This T cell receptor beta chain was profiled in a study of OX40 agonist ivuxolimab in advanced cancers. Worth noting for this clone: Its target is unknown.

General study findings and limits: The study found among the lowest clonal expansion in partial responders at 0.1-3.0 mg/kg.

V dropped 3 bases and J dropped 0 bases, with 9 bases sitting between them. This CDR3 is built from 15 residues. Germline V gene data show CDR1 as SGHDN and CDR2 as FVKESK. The table came from immunoSEQ multiplex PCR; TCRdb's copy has only in-frame clones and leaves some out. The repertoire holds 100,000 to 130,000 clones, around 93% seen once, with roughly 0.66% in the top ten. This TCR derives from an adult with an advanced solid tumor such as melanoma, head and neck, liver or kidney cancer. The J gene is TRBJ1-3, the V gene TRBV14, with D hard to call. The sequences come from CD4+ or CD8+ T cells sorted from blood, collected in a trial of the OX40 agonist ivuxolimab. This chain's CDR3 is CASSHLSSSGNTIYF. CDR3 in DNA: TGTGCCAGCAGCCACCTGAGTAGCTCTGGAAACACCATATATTTT. The full variable domain, in which reference TRBV14 and TRBJ1-3 provide the parts outside the CDR3, is EAGVTQFPSHSVIEKGQTVTLRCDPISGHDNLYWYRRVMGKEIKFLLHFVKESKQDESGMPNNRFLAERTGGTYSTLKVQPAELEDSGVYFCASSHLSSSGNTIYFGEGSWLTVV.